This T cell receptor beta chain came from a study of shared clonotypes between healthy human individuals. Study results and limitations: Estimated clonotype richness was generally higher in naive than memory subsets. Deeper or shallower sequencing was expected to change how clonotypes are shared among donors.

With regard to this clone: Its antigen is unknown. The sample holds other DNA sequences that translate to the same CDR3.

The CDR3 has 12 residues. Trimming took off 0 bases at V and 4 bases at J, with 4 bases between the two ends. CDR1 and CDR2 (germline): SGHDN, FVKESK. Researchers divided each subset's genomic DNA evenly across several immunoSEQ plates. Per sorted-subset replicate PCR, input was approximately 0.2 ug DNA, representing 30,000 or so T cell genomes. TCRdb keeps only in-frame clones here, not all; method: immunoSEQ multiplex PCR. The table has about 2 million clones, about 95% seen once; the top ten hold more than 0.95%. Positive CCR7 selection of CD45RO-negative cells yielded the naive CD8 cells, and terminally differentiated effector memory CD45RA+ cells were excluded.

The sample taken for sequencing was naive CD8+ T cells sorted from blood. The chain carries TRBV14 and TRBJ2-7; D call uncertain. This sequence was found in a man aged 18 to 30 in good health. CDR3 nucleotide sequence: TGTGCCAGCAGCCAAGATCCGTACGAGCAGTACTTC. Translated: CASSQDPYEQYF. The entire variable domain, with the rest obtained from reference TRBV14 and TRBJ2-7, is as follows: EAGVTQFPSHSVIEKGQTVTLRCDPISGHDNLYWYRRVMGKEIKFLLHFVKESKQDESGMPNNRFLAERTGGTYSTLKVQPAELEDSGVYFCASSQDPYEQYFGPGTRLTVT.